This T cell receptor (beta chain) comes out of a study of CD8 T cells in ankylosing spondylitis. V lost 0 bases and J lost 6, with 9 bases in between. Germline loops: CDR1 SGDLS, CDR2 YYNGEE. This CDR3 is 13 amino acids long. TCRdb called the 5' RACE reads again in MiXCR, with one record for every CDR3 protein. The data show about 39,000 distinct CDR3 sequences, with 3% seen just once and 2.5% to 3% held by the top ten. This clonotype came up many times. This receptor was identified in a male donor with ankylosing spondylitis or in good health (not recorded which). Sequencing was done on a sample of blood, either unsorted or a sorted T cell fraction (not recorded which). V gene TRBV9 combines with J gene TRBJ1-2; TRBD1 is a possible D gene (6 bases). In nucleotides, the CDR3 is TGTGCCAGCAGCGTAGGGGGGGGCGATGGCTACACCTTC. Amino acid sequence: CASSVGGGDGYTF.